These 9 T cell receptor beta chains were all obtained from the same sample, sequenced in a study of cytomegalovirus exposure and HLA in healthy donors. PCR primers comprised 60 Vbeta and 13 Jbeta primers. This table comes from immunoSEQ multiplex PCR, and its TCRdb copy is limited to in-frame clones, with some not included. Of roughly 110,000 clones in the sample, over 75% are singletons; the top ten hold approximately 2.4%. The sample taken for sequencing was PBMCs. These receptors were collected from a man in his thirties or forties in good health and CMV-seronegative.

This chain connects TRBV30 to TRBJ1-2, with 9 nucleotides matching TRBD1. V dropped 7 bases and J dropped 8; count of bases not matched to a gene: 2. The CDR3 covers 10 residues. The germline gives CDR1 GTSNPN, CDR2 SVGIG (reference sequence). The CDR3: CALQGAGYTF. CDR3 sequence (DNA): TGTGCCTTACAGGGGGCGGGCTACACCTTC.

The rearrangement links TRBV6-1 to TRBJ1-5, with D unresolved. Trimming pared 8 bases from V and 0 bases from J, leaving 14 bases between. The CDR3 runs to 15 residues. The V gene's germline CDR1 is MNHNS and CDR2 SASEGT. The CDR3 sequence is CASHLGGVSNQPQHF. The DNA of the CDR3 is TGTGCCAGCCACCTTGGCGGGGTTAGCAATCAGCCCCAGCATTTT.

The table lists this clone with a few counts. The chain is built from TRBV5-6 and TRBJ2-7; D may be TRBD1 (5 bases). Trimming removed 1 base at V and 4 bases at J, with 12 bases between. The CDR3 covers 14 residues. Germline lookup yields CDR1 SGHDT and CDR2 YYEEEE. The CDR3 protein is CASSLPQVGYEQYF. The CDR3 DNA is TGTGCCAGCAGCTTGCCACAGGTCGGTTACGAGCAGTACTTC.

CDR3: CASSPGQGLGQYF. The CDR3 DNA is TGTGCCAGCAGTCCCGGGCAGGGCCTCGGGCAGTACTTC. V and J are TRBV27 and TRBJ2-7, with a weak D call TRBD1 (5 bases). The CDR3 has 13 amino acids. Germline V gene lookup returns CDR1 MNHEY and CDR2 SMNVEV (reference sequence). V lost 5 bases and J lost 9, with 17 bases in between.

This chain connects TRBV4-1 to TRBJ1-1; D remains unclear. The CDR3 extends over 16 amino acids. The V gene's germline CDR1 is MGHRA and CDR2 YSYEKL. Trimming took off 1 base at V and 5 bases at J, with 17 bases between the two ends. In nucleotides, the CDR3 is TGCGCCAGCAGCCAAGGTCTCGCGGTACCGGGGACTGAAGCTTTCTTT. Encoded protein: CASSQGLAVPGTEAFF.

The chain recombines TRBV5-4 with TRBJ1-2; TRBD1 matches 8 bases. The CDR3 runs to 14 residues. V dropped 0 bases and J dropped 2; count of bases not matched to a gene: 0. From germline, CDR1 is SGHNT and CDR2 YYREEE (reference sequence). In DNA form, the CDR3 reads TGTGCCAGCAGCTTGGACAGGGGGAACTATGGCTACACCTTC. The encoded protein is CASSLDRGNYGYTF.

The V call is TRBV6-5, the J call TRBJ1-2; the D gene is possibly TRBD1 (5 bases). This CDR3 region has 13 residues. The ends were cut back, 7 bases at V and 4 bases at J, with 13 bases in the middle. Germline-derived CDR1 and CDR2 are MNHEY and SVGAGI. CDR3 DNA sequence: TGTGCCAGCACCTACGGGGGGATCTATGGCTACACCTTC. It translates to CASTYGGIYGYTF.

The chain links TRBV11-2 to TRBJ1-1; D gene uncertain. This CDR3 spans 11 amino acids. Per germline, CDR1 SGHAT and CDR2 FQNNGV. Trimming pared 1 base from V and 10 bases from J, leaving 7 bases between. The chain's CDR3 is CASSLVDSAFF. As DNA, the CDR3 is TGTGCCAGCAGCTTAGTAGACTCAGCTTTCTTT.

V is TRBV21-1 and J is TRBJ2-7; TRBD2 reflects the table's D call only, with no check against the DNA. TRBV21-1 represents a pseudogene. The CDR3 length is 15 residues. The DNA for the CDR3 is TGTGCCATCTCAACCGGGGGGGCCCGTTCCTACGAGCAGTACTTC. Residues: CAISTGGARSYEQYF.